The entry that follows covers one T cell receptor (beta chain) sequence. No antigen is known for it. This sample is drawn from a study of cytomegalovirus exposure and HLA in healthy donors. Overall study results and limits: In vitro data verified three CMV-associated chains as specific for CMV antigens.

The protocol was immunoSEQ multiplex PCR, while the TCRdb copy is restricted to in-frame clones and leaves out a portion. The data show around 140,000 clones, around 90% seen once. J gave up 7 bases and V 0 bases, and 0 bases lay outside the gene matches. Per germline, CDR1 SGHRS and CDR2 YFSETQ. The length of the CDR3 is 13 residues. The gene calls are TRBV5-1 and TRBJ1-2; 10 nucleotides line up with TRBD1. The sequence was obtained from a man younger than 35 in good health and CMV-seropositive. Sequenced material: PBMCs. The CDR3 is CASSLGDRGGYTF. CDR3 DNA: TGCGCCAGCAGCTTGGGGGACAGGGGTGGCTACACCTTC.